This TCR beta chain was recovered during a study of T cells after yellow fever vaccination. Across the whole study: Each low-cell-number fraction was prepared by means of SMART-Seq v4 Ultra Low Input. Notes on the study in general: In post-booster samples, most primary-vaccination clones reappeared (approximately 96% CD4, 88% CD8).

On this clonotype: Antigen: not known.

TCRdb analysed the 5' RACE reads with MiXCR anew, one entry per CDR3 protein. The repertoire holds fewer than 450,000 distinct CDR3 sequences, roughly 8.3% seen once, with approximately 18% in the top ten. Unmatched junction bases numbered 9, after V lost 1 base and J lost 3 bases. CDR3 length: 16 amino acids. CDR1 SEHNR and CDR2 FQNEAQ come from the germline V gene (reference sequence). The sequence derives from a man aged 18 to 29 who received the YFV17D yellow fever vaccine. This sample comprised PBMCs, obtained about 41 days after the first yellow fever vaccination. The chain combines TRBV7-9 with TRBJ2-7; 7 bases align to TRBD1. The CDR3 reads CASSLGQTGRSYEQYF. CDR3 DNA sequence: TGTGCCAGCAGCTTAGGCCAGACAGGGCGAAGCTACGAGCAGTACTTC.